The count of the clone carrying this TCR beta chain is one. This entry is derived from a study of T cell changes during pregnancy in multiple sclerosis. Germline CDR1 is SGHNT and CDR2 is YYREEE (reference sequence). V was shortened by 2 bases and J by 6 bases, with 11 bases between the two germline ends. This CDR3 comprises 13 residues. The protocol was immunoSEQ multiplex PCR, while the TCRdb copy is restricted to in-frame clones and leaves out a portion. This table holds 40,000 or so clones, roughly 84% found once. The receptor was isolated from a female donor with multiple sclerosis, enrolled in a pregnancy study. The chain uses TRBV5-4 and TRBJ1-2, with D unclear. The source material was CD8+ T cells from peripheral blood mononuclear cells, sampled in the first trimester of pregnancy. The CDR3 coding sequence is TGTGCCAGCAGCTTTGGGCCTTCGAATGGCTACACCTTC. Encoded protein: CASSFGPSNGYTF.